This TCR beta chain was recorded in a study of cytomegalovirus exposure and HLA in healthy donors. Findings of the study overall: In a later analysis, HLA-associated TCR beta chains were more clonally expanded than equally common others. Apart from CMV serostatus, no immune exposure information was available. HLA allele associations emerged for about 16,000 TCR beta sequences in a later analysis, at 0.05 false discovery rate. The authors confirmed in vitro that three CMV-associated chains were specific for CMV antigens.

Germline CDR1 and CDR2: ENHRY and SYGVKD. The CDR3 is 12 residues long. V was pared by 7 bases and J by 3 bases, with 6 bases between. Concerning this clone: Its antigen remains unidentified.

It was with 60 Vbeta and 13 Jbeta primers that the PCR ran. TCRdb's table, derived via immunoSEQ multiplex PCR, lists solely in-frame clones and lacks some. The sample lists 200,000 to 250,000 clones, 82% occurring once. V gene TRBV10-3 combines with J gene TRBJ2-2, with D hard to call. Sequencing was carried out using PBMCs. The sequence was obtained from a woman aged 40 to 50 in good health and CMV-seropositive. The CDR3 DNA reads TGTGCCATCACGGCGGACACCGGGGAGCTGTTTTTT. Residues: CAITADTGELFF.